Sequencing of this T cell receptor (beta chain) was carried out in a study of shared clonotypes between healthy human individuals. Those who donated, Caucasian adults without exception, all lived in Nashville, Tennessee. Clones were sequenced by immunoSEQ multiplex PCR, and TCRdb holds only the in-frame ones, with some missing. The repertoire consists of roughly 300,000 clones, with more than 75% occurring once and the leading ten covering under 20%. The sequence came from a young man in good health. The sequencing sample was made of memory CD8+ T cells sorted from blood. Subset reported: CD45RO+ cells pooled with CCR7-negative TemRA cells.

CDR3 region: CASSSYFGGSELEETQYF. In DNA form, the CDR3 reads TGTGCCAGCAGCTCTTACTTCGGCGGGAGTGAGTTGGAGGAGACCCAGTACTTC. The chain recombines TRBV7-2 with TRBJ2-5; TRBD2 agrees at 7 bases. The germline CDR1 and CDR2 sequences are SGHTA and FQGNSA. This CDR3 is 18 amino acids long. Trimming took 4 bases from V and 5 from J; bases not matched to a gene: 19.